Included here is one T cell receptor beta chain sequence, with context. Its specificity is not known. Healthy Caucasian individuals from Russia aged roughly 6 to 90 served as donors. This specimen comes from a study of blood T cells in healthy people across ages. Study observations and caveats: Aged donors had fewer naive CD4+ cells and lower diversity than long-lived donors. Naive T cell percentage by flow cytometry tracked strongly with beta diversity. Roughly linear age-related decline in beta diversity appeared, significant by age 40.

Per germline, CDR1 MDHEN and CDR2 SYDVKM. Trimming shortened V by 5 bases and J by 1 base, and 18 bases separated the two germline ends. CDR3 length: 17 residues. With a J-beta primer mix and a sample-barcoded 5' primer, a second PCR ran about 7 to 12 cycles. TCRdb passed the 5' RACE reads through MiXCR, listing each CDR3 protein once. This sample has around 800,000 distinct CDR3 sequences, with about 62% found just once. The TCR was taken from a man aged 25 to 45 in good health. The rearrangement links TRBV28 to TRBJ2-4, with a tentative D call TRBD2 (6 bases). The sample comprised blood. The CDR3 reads CASSLPLAGLAKNIQYF. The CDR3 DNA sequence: TGTGCCAGCAGTCTTCCTTTGGCGGGATTGGCCAAAAACATTCAGTACTTC.